This T cell receptor beta chain was captured in a study of beta chain features in type 1 diabetes. Comment on this clone: The antigen is unknown.

General study results and limits: These data did not resolve whether HLA type affects TCRB rearrangement. Moderately but significantly shorter TCRB CDR3s were found in Type 1 diabetes patients in all four CD4+ subsets.

The single heparinised draw taken from each donor contained around 100 mL of blood on average. Expressed TCRB transcripts were sequenced because the entire RNA isolate underwent reverse transcription. Assay used: immunoSEQ multiplex PCR; TCRdb lists only in-frame clones, some missing. The table records around 280,000 clones, 15% of them present only once. V shed 4 bases and J shed 11 bases, with 10 bases lying between them. The CDR3 length is 11 residues. Germline V gene lookup returns CDR1 SEHNR and CDR2 FQNEAQ (reference sequence). The chain links TRBV7-9 to TRBJ2-3; D is ambiguous. Sequencing was carried out using naive CD4+ T cells from blood. The sequence was collected from a man aged 18 to 35 with type 1 diabetes. CDR3 sequence reads: CASSSRSLQYF. CDR3 in DNA: TGTGCCAGCAGCTCCCGTTCTCTGCAGTATTTT. Drawing the rest from reference TRBV7-9 and TRBJ2-3, the complete variable domain is DTGVSQNPRHKITKRGQNVTFRCDPISEHNRLYWYRQTLGQGPEFLTYFQNEAQLEKSRLLSDRFSAERPKGSFSTLEIQRTEQGDSAMYLCASSSRSLQYFGPGTRLTVL.